This T cell receptor (beta chain) was observed in a study of blood T cell repertoires in COVID-19. Trimming removed 0 bases from V and 7 bases from J; junction bases left unmatched: 8. The germline CDR1 and CDR2 sequences are GTSNPN and SVGIG (reference sequence). This CDR3 is 15 amino acids long. TCRdb keeps only in-frame clones here, not all; method: immunoSEQ multiplex PCR. The sample lists a few hundred thousand clones, roughly 88% occurring once. The chain uses TRBV30 and TRBJ1-5, with 8 bases aligning to TRBD1. This receptor was identified in a man aged 30 to 39 who had recovered from COVID-19. The source material was PBMCs or T cells enriched from blood (not recorded which). CDR3 DNA sequence: TGTGCCTGGAGTGTACCAGGGGGCGCGGGGCAGCCCCAGCATTTT. Protein sequence: CAWSVPGGAGQPQHF.